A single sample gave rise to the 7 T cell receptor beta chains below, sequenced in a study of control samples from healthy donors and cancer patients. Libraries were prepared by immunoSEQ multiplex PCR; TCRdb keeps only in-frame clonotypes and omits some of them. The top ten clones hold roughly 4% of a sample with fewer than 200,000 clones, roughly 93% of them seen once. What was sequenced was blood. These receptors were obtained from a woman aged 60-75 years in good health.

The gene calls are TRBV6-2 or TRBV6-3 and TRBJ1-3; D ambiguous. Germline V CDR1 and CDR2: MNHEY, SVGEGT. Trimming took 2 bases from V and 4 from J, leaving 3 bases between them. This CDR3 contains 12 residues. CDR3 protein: CASSYIGNTIYF. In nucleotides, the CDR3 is TGTGCCAGCAGTTACATCGGAAACACCATATATTTT.

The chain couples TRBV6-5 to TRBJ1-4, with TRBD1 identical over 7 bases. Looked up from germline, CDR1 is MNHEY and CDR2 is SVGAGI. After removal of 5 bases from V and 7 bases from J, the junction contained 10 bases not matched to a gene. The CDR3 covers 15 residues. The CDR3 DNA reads TGTGCCAGCAGTAGATCGACAGGGACCCGTGAAAAACTGTTTTTT. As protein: CASSRSTGTREKLFF.

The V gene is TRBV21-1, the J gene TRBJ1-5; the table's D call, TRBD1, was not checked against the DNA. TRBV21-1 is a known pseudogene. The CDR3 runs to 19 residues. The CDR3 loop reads CASSGKRGTGSDSNQPQHF. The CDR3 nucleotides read TGTGCCAGCAGCGGAAAAAGGGGGACGGGCAGCGATAGCAATCAGCCCCAGCATTTT.

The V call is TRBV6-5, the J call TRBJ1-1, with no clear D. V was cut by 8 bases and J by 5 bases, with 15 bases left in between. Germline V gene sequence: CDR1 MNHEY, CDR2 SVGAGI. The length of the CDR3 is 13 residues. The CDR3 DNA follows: TGTGCCAGCGTCCTGAATGGGGTTACTGAAGCTTTCTTT. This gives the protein CASVLNGVTEAFF.

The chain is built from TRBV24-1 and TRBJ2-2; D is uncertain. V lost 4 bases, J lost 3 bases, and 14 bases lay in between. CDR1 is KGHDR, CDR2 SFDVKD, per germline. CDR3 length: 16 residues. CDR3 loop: CATSDETFGDTGELFF. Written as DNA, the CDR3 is TGTGCCACCAGTGACGAAACTTTTGGGGACACCGGGGAGCTGTTTTTT.

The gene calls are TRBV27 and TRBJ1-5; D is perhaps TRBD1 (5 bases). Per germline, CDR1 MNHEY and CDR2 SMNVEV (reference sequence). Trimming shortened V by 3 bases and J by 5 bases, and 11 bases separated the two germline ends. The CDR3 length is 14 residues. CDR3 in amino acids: CASSFQGTHQPQHF. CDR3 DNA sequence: TGTGCCAGCAGTTTTCAGGGTACACATCAGCCCCAGCATTTT.

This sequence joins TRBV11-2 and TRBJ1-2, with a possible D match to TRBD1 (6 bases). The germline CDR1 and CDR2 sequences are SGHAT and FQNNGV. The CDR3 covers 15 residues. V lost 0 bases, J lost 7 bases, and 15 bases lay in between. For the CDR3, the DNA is TGTGCCAGCAGCTTAGATCTCAGGGAAGGGGGTGGCTACACCTTC. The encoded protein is CASSLDLREGGGYTF.